This T cell receptor beta chain is drawn from a study of CD39 and CD103 CD8 tumor-infiltrating T cells (dated by TCRdb to between 2018 and 2020). With respect to the entire study: The repertoire comparisons shown came from four patients: one with an HPV-positive HNSCC, one with an HPV-negative HNSCC, one with ovarian cancer and one with melanoma. Repertoires of CD8 TIL subsets defined by CD103 and CD39 were compared with peripheral memory CD8 T cells by TCRbeta CDR3 deep sequencing.

No therapy was being received by patients at the time of sample collection, although prior treatments had ranged from chemotherapy, radiotherapy, surgery and immunotherapy to none. After thawing, cells were enriched for T lymphocytes using a negative-selection kit, with EpCAM beads added for tumor-infiltrating lymphocytes. CD8+CD4-CD45RA- cells were sorted as memory CD8 T cells irrespective of CCR7 expression. Before analysis, peripheral blood mononuclear cells were isolated on a Ficoll-Paque PLUS gradient and cryopreserved. Populations were sorted on a FACSAria II to approximately 99% purity, and the cell pellets were frozen for TCR sequencing without being cultured. With respect to this clone: Its recognized antigen is unknown. Base qualities are not provided; no much larger clone lies one nucleotide away.

Results and caveats for the whole study, not just this receptor: Compared with DN and SP CD8 TILs and with blood memory CD8 T cells, DP CD8 TILs appeared more oligoclonal, with the top 30 clonotypes covering about 50-90%. Clonotypes from DN TILs largely overlapped with peripheral memory CD8 repertoires, while clonotypes from DP TILs were only rarely found in blood or uninvolved lymph node.

From its cysteine to its phenylalanine, the CDR3 spans 14 amino acids. Only CDR3 DNA is held: 42 bases, read in frame from base 1. The CDR1 and CDR2 encoded by the germline V gene are SGHRS and YFSETQ. The V end loses 6 bases and the J end loses 4 bases, and a stretch of 16 bases separates them. For each subset, between about 8,500 and 110,000 sorted cells were used for genomic DNA extraction with the DNeasy Blood and Tissue Kit. The immunoSEQ service sequenced and mapped the TCRbeta V-J or V-D-J regions, with each sample reaching coverage above 8.5x. Concerning the study's data processing: Analysis was limited to productive rearrangements exported from the immunoSEQ Analyzer platform, and clonality was evaluated on the 500 most abundant clones. To quantify how much repertoires overlapped between populations, both the Morisita-Horn similarity index and the Jaccard index were used. In more than 5 cancer patients, Morisita-Horn similarity was measured between the TCR repertoires of CD8 T-cell subsets. Not all clones reach the TCRdb copy of this immuneACCESS table, which keeps in-frame sequences only. Checked studies attribute under half of the gap to unresolved V genes and leave the rest unexplained. V and J calls and clone size follow that table, whereas D and trimming were derived from the DNA. The sample table shows about 17,000 clones, and 80% to 95% are seen once. The ten largest clones take up 4.3% of the sample.

The receptor was derived from a human donor with head and neck squamous cell carcinoma. Material for sequencing was CD8+ T cells sorted from blood. The sample's cell subset or site label, decoded: total memory CD8 T cells (CD45RA-CCR7+/-) from blood or uninvolved lymph node. The chain is assembled from TRBV5-1 and TRBJ1-2; TRBD1 might be the D gene, on 6 matching bases. This receptor has the CDR3 CASTAGVTSYGYTF. DNA sequence: TGCGCCAGCACGGCAGGGGTAACGAGCTATGGCTACACCTTC.